A single sample is the source of the 19 T cell receptor beta chains below, sequenced in a study of T cell repertoires in ileal Crohn's disease. Measured with immunoSEQ multiplex PCR; TCRdb has only the in-frame clones, and not every one. The sample shows around 5,800 clones, more than 65% of them seen only once. Sequenced: ileal tissue. The receptors shown here come from an adult with Crohn's disease.

The genes are TRBV19 and TRBJ1-3; 7 bases are a match to TRBD1. The CDR3 is 15 residues long. Unmatched junction bases numbered 4, after V lost 5 bases and J lost 0 bases. Germline assignment: CDR1 LNHDA and CDR2 SQIVND (reference sequence). The CDR3 coding sequence is TGTGCCAGTAGTGACCCAGGGGGCTCTGGAAACACCATATATTTT. Its protein product is CASSDPGGSGNTIYF. The whole variable domain, remainder taken from reference TRBV19 and TRBJ1-3, is DGGITQSPKYLFRKEGQNVTLSCEQNLNHDAMYWYRQDPGQGLRLIYYSQIVNDFQKGDIAEGYSVSREKKESFPLTVTSAQKNPTAFYLCASSDPGGSGNTIYFGEGSWLTVV.

This chain joins TRBV5-1 and TRBJ2-3; 8 nucleotides agree with TRBD1. The CDR3 is 14 amino acids. Losses at the gene ends were 4 bases for V and 5 bases for J; bases not matched to a gene: 6. Germline values: CDR1 SGHRS, CDR2 YFSETQ. The CDR3 loop is CASSQDRVRDTQYF. CDR3 in DNA: TGCGCCAGCAGCCAGGACAGGGTAAGAGATACGCAGTATTTT.

The chain has TRBV6-5 and TRBJ2-5; TRBD2 matches 7 bases. The CDR3 has 15 amino acids. V lost 4 bases, J lost 4 bases, and 9 bases stayed unmatched. CDR1 and CDR2 from the germline V gene are MNHEY and SVGAGI. The CDR3: CASSSLSGALETQYF. DNA for the CDR3: TGTGCCAGCAGTTCCCTGAGCGGGGCGCTAGAGACCCAGTACTTC.

The gene calls are TRBV4-3 and TRBJ2-7; 7 bases fit TRBD2. The germline V gene encodes CDR1 LGHNA and CDR2 YSLEER. The CDR3 sequence is 13 residues long. V shed 4 bases and J 3 bases; nucleotides not matched to a gene: 3. This chain's CDR3 is CASSRTSFYEQYF. CDR3 sequence (DNA): TGCGCCAGCAGCCGGACTAGTTTCTACGAGCAGTACTTC.

The chain carries TRBV7-2 and TRBJ2-1; the D gene is possibly TRBD1 (6 bases). Per germline, CDR1 SGHTA and CDR2 FQGNSA. The CDR3 contains 16 residues. The V gene lost 1 base and the J gene lost 3 bases, with 13 bases spanning the gap. The CDR3 protein is CASSLGGRGIYNEQFF. The DNA of the CDR3 is TGTGCCAGCAGCTTAGGTGGCAGGGGCATCTACAATGAGCAGTTCTTC.

In this sample, this clone is medium-sized. The chain joins TRBV10-2 to TRBJ2-1; 7 bases are shared with TRBD2. CDR3 size: 17 residues. Germline CDR1 is WSHSY and CDR2 is SAAADI. V lost 4 bases to trimming and J lost 7 bases; unmatched junction nucleotides: 16. The CDR3 coding sequence is TGCGCCAGCAGTGGATCGCCTTTAGGCGGGAGCTGGAATGAGCAGTTCTTC. It translates to CASSGSPLGGSWNEQFF.

This clone appeared a few times. The rearrangement uses TRBV4-1 and TRBJ1-3; a weak D match, TRBD1 (5 bases). Per the germline V gene, CDR1 is MGHRA and CDR2 is YSYEKL. Trimming took 1 base from V and 1 from J, leaving 8 bases between them. The CDR3 covers 15 residues. The CDR3 protein is CASSQVPGSGNTIYF. DNA for the CDR3: TGCGCCAGCAGCCAAGTCCCAGGGTCTGGAAACACCATATATTTT.

The chain has TRBV7-9 and TRBJ2-5, with TRBD2 matching 10 bases. J was trimmed by 1 base and V by 4 bases; bases with no gene match: 9. This CDR3 has 17 residues. Looked up from germline, CDR1 is SEHNR and CDR2 is FQNEAQ (reference sequence). CDR3 in DNA: TGTGCCAGCAGCTCAACCTCTAGCGGGGGACTCCAAGAGACCCAGTACTTC. It yields the protein CASSSTSSGGLQETQYF.

The rearrangement links TRBV6-1 to TRBJ1-2, with 7 bases that match TRBD1. CDR1 and CDR2 (germline): MNHNS, SASEGT. The ends lost 6 bases at V and 4 bases at J; junction bases unmatched: 8. CDR3 length: 14 residues. CDR3 bases: TGTGCCAGCAGCCTAACAGGGGTCTCCTATGGCTACACCTTC. Translation gives CASSLTGVSYGYTF.

The chain is built from TRBV6-6 and TRBJ1-1, with D maybe TRBD1 (6 bases). This CDR3 is built from 13 residues. The ends were cut back, 5 bases at V and 6 bases at J, with 13 bases in the middle. Germline V gene lookup returns CDR1 MNHNY and CDR2 SVGAGI (reference sequence). Written as DNA, the CDR3 is TGTGCCAGCAGTCAAACAGGGAGGGCTGAAGCTTTCTTT. Its translation is CASSQTGRAEAFF.

The chain is built from TRBV7-6 and TRBJ2-3; D ambiguous. The V end was cut by 5 bases, the J end by 8 bases, with 14 bases between. CDR1 and CDR2 (germline): SGHVS, FNYEAQ. The CDR3 contains 13 residues. The chain's CDR3 is CASSPQAYSTQYF. CDR3 in DNA: TGTGCCAGCAGCCCCCAGGCCTATTCTACGCAGTATTTT.

The CDR3 region has the DNA TGTGCCAGCAGCCCAGACCCAGGCGCCGAAGCTTTCTTT. Translation: CASSPDPGAEAFF. V gene TRBV9 combines with J gene TRBJ1-1; D call uncertain. The CDR3 extends over 13 amino acids. V lost 4 bases and J lost 8, with 15 bases in between. Germline CDR1 and CDR2: SGDLS and YYNGEE.

This rearrangement joins TRBV7-6 to TRBJ1-5, with TRBD1 matching 7 bases. Germline V CDR1 and CDR2: SGHVS, FNYEAQ. The CDR3 is 13 residues long. Losses at the gene ends were 5 bases for V and 7 bases for J; bases not matched to a gene: 5. This CDR3 is CASSEDRNQPQHF. The CDR3 DNA sequence: TGTGCCAGCAGCGAGGACAGGAACCAGCCCCAGCATTTT.

The rearrangement links TRBV7-2 to TRBJ1-1; possibly TRBD1 for D (6 bases). CDR1 and CDR2 (germline): SGHTA, FQGNSA. The CDR3 runs 14 residues. Trimming took 5 bases from V and 2 from J, leaving 12 bases between them. CDR3 sequence reads: CASSGQTANTEAFF. CDR3 DNA sequence: TGTGCCAGCAGCGGACAGACAGCAAACACTGAAGCTTTCTTT.

This clone was recorded once. This same CDR3 is encoded by further DNA sequences in the sample. The chain recombines TRBV18 with TRBJ2-3; possibly TRBD1 for D (6 bases). The CDR3 consists of 13 residues. Germline CDR1 and CDR2: KGHSH and LQKENI. Trimming removed 3 bases from V and 3 bases from J, with 7 bases in between. The DNA for the CDR3 is TGTGCCAGCTCACCTAGGGGGACAGATACGCAGTATTTT. This sequence encodes CASSPRGTDTQYF.

The J gene is TRBJ1-3, the V gene TRBV28; D remains ambiguous. The V gene's germline CDR1 is MDHEN and CDR2 SYDVKM. Between the trimmed V and J ends, which lost 4 bases and 0 bases, there was a span of 7 bases. The CDR3 extends over 14 amino acids. The CDR3 bases are TGTGCCAGCAGTTCTACCGTCTCTGGAAACACCATATATTTT. It translates to CASSSTVSGNTIYF. Complete variable domain (other parts from reference TRBV28 and TRBJ1-3): DVKVTQSSRYLVKRTGEKVFLECVQDMDHENMFWYRQDPGLGLRLIYFSYDVKMKEKGDIPEGYSVSREKKERFSLILESASTNQTSMYLCASSSTVSGNTIYFGEGSWLTVV.

The chain carries TRBV18 and TRBJ2-1, with a tentative D call TRBD2 (7 bases). CDR1 and CDR2 (germline): KGHSH, LQKENI. The CDR3 totals 13 residues. Between the trimmed V and J ends, which lost 1 base and 9 bases, there was a span of 10 bases. CDR3 bases: TGTGCCAGCTCACCACAGGGAGGGGGTGAGCAGTTCTTC. Protein product: CASSPQGGGEQFF.

The chain recombines TRBV6-5 with TRBJ1-5; D possibly corresponds to TRBD1 (6 bases). V was shortened by 2 bases and J by 0 bases, with 8 bases between the two germline ends. This CDR3 contains 15 residues. The germline gives CDR1 MNHEY, CDR2 SVGAGI. The CDR3 region is CASSYAGASNQPQHF. The CDR3 DNA is TGTGCCAGCAGTTACGCGGGGGCTAGCAATCAGCCCCAGCATTTT.

The chain joins TRBV28 to TRBJ1-1, with D perhaps matching TRBD1 (5 bases). The length of the CDR3 is 15 residues. Germline CDR1 MDHEN, CDR2 SYDVKM. V was cut by 3 bases and J by 3 bases, with 14 bases left in between. CDR3 in DNA: TGTGCCAGCAGTTTCGCTTCTCAGGGTGACACTGAAGCTTTCTTT. This encodes CASSFASQGDTEAFF.